This entry concerns a single T cell receptor beta chain. The antigen is undetermined. This entry belongs to a study of cytomegalovirus exposure and HLA in healthy donors. Overall study context: Early on, a data release was issued that held roughly 80 million unique TCRs from HLA-typed donors.

Study-level findings and limits: Information on immune exposure was restricted to one variable (CMV serostatus). HLA-A and HLA-B allele assignments for most subjects were reportedly predicted accurately using TCR beta sequences.

The V end lost 6 bases, the J end lost 9 bases, and 18 bases lay between the germline ends. Germline lookup yields CDR1 MNHEY and CDR2 SMNVEV (reference sequence). The CDR3 has 14 residues. In the PCR, 60 Vbeta and 13 Jbeta primers were used. Generated by immunoSEQ multiplex PCR, the TCRdb table keeps only in-frame clones and is missing some. The sample has about 110,000 clones, roughly 82% seen once. Specimen: PBMCs. This clonotype was sampled from a male donor in good health and CMV-seropositive. V and J are TRBV27 and TRBJ2-1; the D gene is possibly TRBD2 (6 bases). The CDR3 nucleotides are TGTGCCAGCAGCCCGTTAGGGCTGGAGGGTGAGCAGTTCTTC. Protein sequence: CASSPLGLEGEQFF.